The source of this T cell receptor beta chain is a study of identical twins (dated by TCRdb to 2015 to 2016). Regarding the study in general: To test whether fetal clonotypes persist, the study used deep sequencing on TCR alpha and beta repertoires from monozygotic twins, unrelated adults of various ages, and cord blood. Replicate twin experiments were performed at different times using different library preparation protocols to rule out contamination. Here is what the overall study found, with its caveats: The excess sharing between twins in beta out-of-frame sequences was weaker because fewer shared sequences reduced the signal-to-noise ratio. Recombination models systematically underestimated out-of-frame TCR alpha sharing in monozygotic twins but agreed with sharing between unrelated individuals. Compared with coincidental sharing between unrelated individuals, out-of-frame TCR alpha sequences shared between twins had an excess of sequences with low generation probability. Abundant cord blood beta clonotypes had fewer insertions, young adult naive repertoires showed a similar but weaker trend, and memory repertoires showed no such trend. Because the same donors could not be followed over many years, the conclusions depended on cross-sectional statistical analysis. Invariant T cells such as MAIT and iNKT could partly confound zero-insertion analyses, although diverse VJ usage argued against such confounding for most clonotypes.

From cysteine to phenylalanine, the CDR3 is 13 amino acids long. Only CDR3 DNA is held: 39 bases, read in frame from base 1. Via the germline V gene, CDR1 is MDHEN and CDR2 SYDVKM. V is shortened by 6 bases, J by 4 bases, and the region joining them spans 12 bases. This clonotype appeared many times. Its specific antigen is unknown. Within one base of it there is no much larger clone, and no base qualities were kept. The method was 5' RACE. TCRdb lists the instrument as Illumina HiSeq 2000. A universal primer binding site was introduced by template switching, and a unique molecular identifier was present in the final cDNA, enabling accurate counting of TCR cDNA molecules. Specific primers in the conserved constant-segment region were used to synthesize first-strand cDNA for TCR alpha and beta chains. To control for contamination, each cDNA library was double barcoded with a SMART-Mk sample barcode plus Illumina barcodes. Two successive PCR steps introduced TruSeq adapter sequences along with Illumina sample barcodes. The TCR alpha and beta cDNA libraries were sequenced on the Illumina HiSeq platform using custom primers. In the original analysis: Raw reads were processed with MiGEC to extract unique molecular identifiers, and MiXCR was used to determine CDR3 positions. For each individual, recombination models were inferred using an EM algorithm with the repgenHMM and IGoR tools. The tcR package in R was used for shared clonotype analysis, with sharing normalized by the product of cloneset sizes. To study raw recombination without the effects of thymic and clonal selection, out-of-frame nonproductive sequences were analyzed. Clones were called with MiXCR by TCRdb after fastp trimmed the public reads at Q25, and only in-frame beta chains were retained. Each CDR3 protein appears once, grouped with its most common genes and DNA. The V and J calls and clone size come from TCRdb's table, not from the authors' own analysis. In all, the sample holds about 660,000 distinct CDR3 sequences, and under 9% of those were seen once. In total, the top ten clones hold 0.98% of the sample.

Every donor was a healthy Caucasian. Three pairs of female monozygotic twins, all aged 18 to 29 years, were included in the twin cohort. Peripheral blood mononuclear cells were used as the source from which RNA for TCR libraries was isolated. Separately, the same data were catalogued under a study of yellow fever vaccine responses in identical twins. The second study also describes: The T cell response to vaccination in identical twins was reported by the authors to appear partly convergent and partly personalized. The study precisely tracked vaccine-responding T cell clones in identical twins.

This chain joins TRBV28 to TRBJ1-2; there is no confident call for the D gene. What was sequenced was PBMCs. The TCR was taken from a woman under 30 in good health. The DNA sequence is TGTGCCAGCAGCTCAGGAGTCGGCTATGGCTACACCTTC. Translated, this is CASSSGVGYGYTF.